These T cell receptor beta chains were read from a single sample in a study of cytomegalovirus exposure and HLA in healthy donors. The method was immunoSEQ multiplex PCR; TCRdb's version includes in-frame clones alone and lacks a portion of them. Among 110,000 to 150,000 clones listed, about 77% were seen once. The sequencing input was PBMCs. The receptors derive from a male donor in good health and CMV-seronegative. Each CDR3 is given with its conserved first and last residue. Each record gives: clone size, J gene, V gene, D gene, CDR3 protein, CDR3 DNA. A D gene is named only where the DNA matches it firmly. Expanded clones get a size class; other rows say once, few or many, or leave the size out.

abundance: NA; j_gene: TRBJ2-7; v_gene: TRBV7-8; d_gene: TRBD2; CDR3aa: CASSLTSGGASSYEQYF; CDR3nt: TGTGCCAGCAGCCTGACTAGCGGGGGGGCGAGCTCCTACGAGCAGTACTTC
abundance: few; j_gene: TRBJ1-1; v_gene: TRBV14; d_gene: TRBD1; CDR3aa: CASSRGQGRNTEAFF; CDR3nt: TGTGCCAGCAGCCGGGGACAGGGGCGGAACACTGAAGCTTTCTTT
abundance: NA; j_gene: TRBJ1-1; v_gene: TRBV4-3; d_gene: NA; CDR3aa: CASSQGFGVTGSEAFF; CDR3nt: TGCGCCAGCAGCCAGGGTTTTGGGGTGACAGGCAGTGAAGCTTTCTTT
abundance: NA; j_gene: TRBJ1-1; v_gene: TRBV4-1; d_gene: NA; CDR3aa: CASSQEAGLEAFF; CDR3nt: TGCGCCAGCAGCCAAGAAGCGGGCCTTGAAGCTTTCTTT
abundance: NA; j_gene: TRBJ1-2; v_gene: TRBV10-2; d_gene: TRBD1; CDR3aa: CASRETGGNSYTF; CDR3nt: TGCGCCAGCAGGGAAACAGGGGGAAATAGCTACACCTTC
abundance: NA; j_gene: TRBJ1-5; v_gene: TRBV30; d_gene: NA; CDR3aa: CAWSVRGPQHF; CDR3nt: TGTGCCTGGAGTGTTAGAGGGCCCCAGCATTTT
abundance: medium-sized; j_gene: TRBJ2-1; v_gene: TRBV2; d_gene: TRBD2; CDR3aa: CASSQTSGFYNEQFF; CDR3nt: TGTGCCAGCAGCCAGACTAGCGGTTTCTACAATGAGCAGTTCTTC
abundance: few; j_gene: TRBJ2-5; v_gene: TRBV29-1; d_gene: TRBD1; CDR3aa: CSVPGQPPRDETQYF; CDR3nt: TGCAGCGTTCCGGGACAGCCTCCCAGAGACGAGACCCAGTACTTC
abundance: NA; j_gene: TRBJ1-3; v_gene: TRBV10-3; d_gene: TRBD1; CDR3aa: CAIKTDRALGNTIYF; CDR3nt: TGTGCCATCAAGACGGACAGGGCGCTGGGGAACACCATATATTTT
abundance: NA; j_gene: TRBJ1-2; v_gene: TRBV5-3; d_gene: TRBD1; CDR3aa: CARRLKSGQGIYGYTF; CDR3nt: TGTGCCAGAAGGTTGAAATCGGGACAGGGAATCTATGGCTACACCTTC
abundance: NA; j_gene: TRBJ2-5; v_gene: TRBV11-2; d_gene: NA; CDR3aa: CASSYWGERETQYF; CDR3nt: TGTGCCAGCAGCTATTGGGGGGAGCGAGAGACCCAGTACTTC
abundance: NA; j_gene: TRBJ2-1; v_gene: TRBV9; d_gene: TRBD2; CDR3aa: CASSGGLGLYNEQFF; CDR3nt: TGTGCCAGCAGCGGGGGACTAGGGTTATACAATGAGCAGTTCTTC
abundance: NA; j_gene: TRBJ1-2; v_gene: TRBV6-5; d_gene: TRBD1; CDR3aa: CASRTGGESYGYTF; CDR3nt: TGTGCCAGCAGGACAGGGGGCGAGTCCTATGGCTACACCTTC
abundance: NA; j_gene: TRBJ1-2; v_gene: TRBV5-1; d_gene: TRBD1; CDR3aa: CASSSGTGEDYGYTF; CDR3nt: TGCGCCAGCAGCTCCGGGACAGGGGAAGACTATGGCTACACCTTC
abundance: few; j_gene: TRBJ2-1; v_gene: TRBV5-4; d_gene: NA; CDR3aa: CASSRSGPGNEQFF; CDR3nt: TGTGCCAGCAGCCGTTCAGGGCCTGGCAATGAGCAGTTCTTC
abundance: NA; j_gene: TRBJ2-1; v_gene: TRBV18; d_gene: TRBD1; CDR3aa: CASSPPGVVQDRGREQFF; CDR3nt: TGTGCCAGCTCACCACCGGGGGTTGTCCAGGACAGGGGTCGGGAGCAGTTCTTC
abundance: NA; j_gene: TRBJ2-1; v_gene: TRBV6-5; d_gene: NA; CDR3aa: CASTPSRGNYNEQFF; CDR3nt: TGTGCCAGCACCCCAAGCCGCGGGAACTACAATGAGCAGTTCTTC
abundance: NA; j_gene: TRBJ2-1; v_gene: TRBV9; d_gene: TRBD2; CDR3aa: CASSVGASGRNEQFF; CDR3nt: TGTGCCAGCAGCGTAGGGGCTAGCGGGAGAAATGAGCAGTTCTTC
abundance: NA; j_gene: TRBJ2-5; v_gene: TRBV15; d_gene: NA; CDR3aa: CATSRLGTQYF; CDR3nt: TGTGCCACCAGCAGGCTCGGGACCCAGTACTTC
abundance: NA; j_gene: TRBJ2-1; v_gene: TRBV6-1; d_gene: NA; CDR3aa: CASSDALRREQFF; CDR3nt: TGTGCCAGCAGTGATGCCTTGCGGAGGGAGCAGTTCTTC
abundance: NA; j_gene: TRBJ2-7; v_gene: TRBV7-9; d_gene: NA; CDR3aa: CASSSSAGIYEQYF; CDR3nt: TGTGCCAGCAGCTCAAGCGCGGGGATCTACGAGCAGTACTTC
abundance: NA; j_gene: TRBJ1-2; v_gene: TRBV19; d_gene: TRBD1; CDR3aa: CASSNYGQGGQSDYGYTF; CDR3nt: TGTGCCAGTAGTAATTACGGACAGGGAGGACAGTCAGACTATGGCTACACCTTC
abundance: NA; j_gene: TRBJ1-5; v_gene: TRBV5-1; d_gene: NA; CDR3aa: CASSPDSLNQPQHF; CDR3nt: TGCGCCAGCAGCCCGGACAGTTTGAATCAGCCCCAGCATTTT
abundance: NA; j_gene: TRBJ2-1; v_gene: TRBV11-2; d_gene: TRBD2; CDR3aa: CASSPTSGSGNEQFF; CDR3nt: TGTGCCAGCAGCCCCACTAGCGGGAGTGGCAATGAGCAGTTCTTC
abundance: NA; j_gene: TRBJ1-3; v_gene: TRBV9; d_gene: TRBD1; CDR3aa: CASSVDFRDRPGNTIYF; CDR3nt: TGTGCCAGCAGCGTAGATTTTCGGGACAGACCTGGAAACACCATATATTTT
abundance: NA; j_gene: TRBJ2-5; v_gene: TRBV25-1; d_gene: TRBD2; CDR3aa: CASSDGRERWETQYF; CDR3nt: TGTGCCAGCAGCGATGGGCGGGAGAGGTGGGAGACCCAGTACTTC
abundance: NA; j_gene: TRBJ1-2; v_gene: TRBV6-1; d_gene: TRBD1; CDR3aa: CASSQPGQGYGYTF; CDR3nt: TGTGCCAGCAGCCAACCGGGACAGGGCTATGGCTACACCTTC
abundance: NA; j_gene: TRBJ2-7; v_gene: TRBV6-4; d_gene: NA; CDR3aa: CASSAYQGSSYEQYF; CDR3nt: TGTGCCAGCAGTGCCTATCAGGGATCCTCATACGAGCAGTACTTC
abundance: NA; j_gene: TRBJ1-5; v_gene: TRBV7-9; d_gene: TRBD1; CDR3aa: CASSKRGPNQPQHF; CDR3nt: TGTGCCAGCAGCAAGAGGGGGCCCAATCAGCCCCAGCATTTT